The clone carrying this TCR beta chain has ten or more counts. These data are taken from a study of patients and donors after allogeneic stem cell transplantation. CDR1 is SGHVS, CDR2 FQNEAQ, per germline. V lost 6 bases, J lost 0 bases, and 12 bases lay in between. This CDR3 contains 15 residues. TCRdb redid the calling of the RT-PCR reads with MiXCR, one entry per CDR3 protein. The data contain roughly 250,000 distinct CDR3 sequences, 13% to 15% of them singletons. The origin of this receptor is a human donor who was either an allogeneic HSCT recipient or a stem cell or donor lymphocyte infusion donor (not recorded which). It is not recorded whose cells these are; they may come from a transplant donor. The chain links TRBV7-8 to TRBJ2-1; D gene ambiguous. The sequenced sample was blood, either unsorted or a sorted T cell fraction (not recorded which). The CDR3 DNA sequence: TGTGCCAGCAGGCGGACCCTCAGCTCCTACAATGAGCAGTTCTTC. Protein sequence: CASRRTLSSYNEQFF.